The entry that follows covers one T cell receptor (beta chain) sequence. Naive CD8 isolation took CD45RO-negative cells positively selected for CCR7 and excluded terminally differentiated effector memory CD45RA+ cells. The data are from a study of shared clonotypes between healthy human individuals. Here immunoSEQ multiplex PCR was the method, and the copy in TCRdb shows in-frame clones only, minus some. The sample includes just over 2,000,000 clones, roughly 94% seen only once; the top ten take more than 0.95%. The CDR3 totals 14 residues. CDR1 is KGHSH, CDR2 LQKENI, per germline. Trimming took off 0 bases at V and 3 bases at J, with 9 bases between the two ends.

This receptor was identified in a man aged 18 to 29 in good health. Sequenced: naive CD8+ T cells sorted from blood. V is TRBV18 and J is TRBJ2-7; D is uncertain. CDR3 DNA sequence: TGTGCCAGCTCACCACCTAACAGCTACTACGAGCAGTACTTC. Translating gives CASSPPNSYYEQYF.